This T cell receptor beta chain was found in a study of neurological immune-mediated disorders. The V end lost 6 bases, the J end lost 10 bases, and 22 bases lay between the germline ends. The CDR3 runs to 15 residues. From germline, CDR1 is MDHEN and CDR2 SYDVKM. This clonotype showed up many times. The cDNA came from 5'RACE with 10-nucleotide random UMIs. Via MiXCR, TCRdb re-called the 5' RACE reads, giving one row per CDR3 protein. The repertoire consists of some 27,000 distinct CDR3 sequences, with roughly 6.7% occurring once and the leading ten covering about 8.1%. This TCR was sampled from a woman aged 45-59 years in good health. The chain links TRBV28 to TRBJ2-4; the D gene is possibly TRBD1 (6 bases). Sequenced input: PBMCs. CDR3 amino acids: CASRGRGVTTDIQYF. As DNA, the CDR3 is TGTGCCAGCAGGGGCAGGGGAGTCACCACGGATATTCAGTACTTC.